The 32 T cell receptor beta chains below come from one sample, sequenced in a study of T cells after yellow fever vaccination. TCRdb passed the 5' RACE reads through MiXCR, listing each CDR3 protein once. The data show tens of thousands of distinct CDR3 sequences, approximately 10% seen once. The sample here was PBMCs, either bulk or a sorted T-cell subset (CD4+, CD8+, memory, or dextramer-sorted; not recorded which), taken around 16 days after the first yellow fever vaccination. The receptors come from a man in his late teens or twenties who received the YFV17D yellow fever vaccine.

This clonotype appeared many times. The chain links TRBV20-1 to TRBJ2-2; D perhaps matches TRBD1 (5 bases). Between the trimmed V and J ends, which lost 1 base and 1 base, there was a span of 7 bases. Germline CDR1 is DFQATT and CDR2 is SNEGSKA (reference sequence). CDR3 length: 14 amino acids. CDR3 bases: TGCAGTGCTAGAGGACAGAGGAACACCGGGGAGCTGTTTTTT. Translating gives CSARGQRNTGELFF.

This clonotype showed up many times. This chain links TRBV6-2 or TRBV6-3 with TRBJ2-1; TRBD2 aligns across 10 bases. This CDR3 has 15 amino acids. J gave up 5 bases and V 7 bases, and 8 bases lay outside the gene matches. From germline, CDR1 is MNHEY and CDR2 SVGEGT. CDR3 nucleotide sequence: TGTGCCAGCACCCGAGCGGGGGGGATAGACAATGAGCAGTTCTTC. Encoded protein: CASTRAGGIDNEQFF.

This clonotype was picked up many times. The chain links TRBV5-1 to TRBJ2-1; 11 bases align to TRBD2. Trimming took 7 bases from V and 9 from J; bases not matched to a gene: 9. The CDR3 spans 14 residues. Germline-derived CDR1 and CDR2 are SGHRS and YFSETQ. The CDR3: CASLGGTSGREQFF. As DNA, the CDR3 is TGCGCCAGCCTCGGTGGGACTAGCGGCCGTGAGCAGTTCTTC. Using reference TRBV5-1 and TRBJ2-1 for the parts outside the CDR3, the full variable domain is KAGVTQTPRYLIKTRGQQVTLSCSPISGHRSVSWYQQTPGQGLQFLFEYFSETQRNKGNFPGRFSGRQFSNSRSEMNVSTLELGDSALYLCASLGGTSGREQFFGPGTRLTVL.

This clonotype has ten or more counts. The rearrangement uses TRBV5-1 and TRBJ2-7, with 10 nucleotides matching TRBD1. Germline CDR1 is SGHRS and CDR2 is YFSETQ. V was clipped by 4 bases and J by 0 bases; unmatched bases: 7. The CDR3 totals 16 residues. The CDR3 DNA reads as TGCGCCAGCAGCCCGGACGGGACAGGGGTCTCCTACGAGCAGTACTTC. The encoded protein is CASSPDGTGVSYEQYF.

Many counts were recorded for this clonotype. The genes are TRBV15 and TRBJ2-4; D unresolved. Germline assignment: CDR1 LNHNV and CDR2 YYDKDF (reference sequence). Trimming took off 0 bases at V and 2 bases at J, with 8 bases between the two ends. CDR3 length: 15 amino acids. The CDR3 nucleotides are TGTGCCACCAGCAGAGATTTGGGCACCAAAAACATTCAGTACTTC. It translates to CATSRDLGTKNIQYF.

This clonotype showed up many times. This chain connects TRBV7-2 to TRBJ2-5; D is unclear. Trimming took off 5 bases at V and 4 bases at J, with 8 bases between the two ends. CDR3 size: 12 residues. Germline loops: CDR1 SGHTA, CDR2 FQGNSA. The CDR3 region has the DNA TGTGCCAGCAGCCCGACGATAGAGACCCAGTACTTC. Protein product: CASSPTIETQYF.

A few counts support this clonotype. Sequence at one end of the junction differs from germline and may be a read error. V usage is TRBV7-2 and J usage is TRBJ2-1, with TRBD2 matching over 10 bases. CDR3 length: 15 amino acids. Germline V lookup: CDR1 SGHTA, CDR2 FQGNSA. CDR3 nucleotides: TGTGCCAGCAGCGTAGCGGGGGGCCTAGAAAATGAGCAGTTCTTC. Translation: CASSVAGGLENEQFF.

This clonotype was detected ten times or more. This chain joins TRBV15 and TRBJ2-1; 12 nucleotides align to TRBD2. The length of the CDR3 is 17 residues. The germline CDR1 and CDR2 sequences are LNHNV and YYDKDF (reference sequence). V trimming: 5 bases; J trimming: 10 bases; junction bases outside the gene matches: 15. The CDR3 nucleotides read TGTGCCACCAGCGGCGGACTAGCGGGGAGATCCAATAGCGAGCAGTTCTTC. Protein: CATSGGLAGRSNSEQFF.

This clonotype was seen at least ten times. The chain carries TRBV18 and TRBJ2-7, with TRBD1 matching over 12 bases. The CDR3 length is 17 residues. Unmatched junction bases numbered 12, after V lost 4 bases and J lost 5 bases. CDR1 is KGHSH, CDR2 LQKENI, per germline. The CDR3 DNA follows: TGTGCCAGCTCACTCTTCCGTTCCGGGACAGGGGGCCACGAGCAGTACTTC. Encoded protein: CASSLFRSGTGGHEQYF.

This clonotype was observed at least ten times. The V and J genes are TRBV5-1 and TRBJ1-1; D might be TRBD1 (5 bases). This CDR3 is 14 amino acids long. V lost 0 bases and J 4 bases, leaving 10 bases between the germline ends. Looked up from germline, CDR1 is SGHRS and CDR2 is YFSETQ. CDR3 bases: TGCGCCAGCAGCTTGGAAGCAGGGAGCACTGAAGCTTTCTTT. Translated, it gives CASSLEAGSTEAFF.

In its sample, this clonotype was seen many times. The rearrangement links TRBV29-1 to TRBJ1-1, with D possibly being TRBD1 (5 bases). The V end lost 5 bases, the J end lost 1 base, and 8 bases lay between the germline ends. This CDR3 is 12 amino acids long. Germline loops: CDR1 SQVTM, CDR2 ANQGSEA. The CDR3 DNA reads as TGCAGCGTTACAGGTCCGAACACTGAAGCTTTCTTT. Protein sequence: CSVTGPNTEAFF.

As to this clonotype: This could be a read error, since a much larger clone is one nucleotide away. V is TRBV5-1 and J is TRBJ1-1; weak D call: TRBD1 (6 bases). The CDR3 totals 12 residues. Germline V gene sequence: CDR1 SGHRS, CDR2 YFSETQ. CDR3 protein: CATSLESGGAFF. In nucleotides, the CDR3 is TGCGCCACCAGCTTGGAGTCGGGGGGCGCTTTCTTT.

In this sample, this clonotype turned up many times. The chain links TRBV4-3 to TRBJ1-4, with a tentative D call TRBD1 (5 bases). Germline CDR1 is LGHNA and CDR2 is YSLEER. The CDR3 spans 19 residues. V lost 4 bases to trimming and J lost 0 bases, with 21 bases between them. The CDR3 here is CASSRPPRSGSATNEKLFF. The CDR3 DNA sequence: TGCGCCAGCAGCCGCCCCCCGAGGTCAGGGAGTGCAACTAATGAAAAACTGTTTTTT.

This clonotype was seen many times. The CDR3 region is CASSYIRQGTDTQYF. The CDR3, as DNA: TGTGCCAGCAGCTACATCCGACAGGGCACAGATACGCAGTATTTT. The rearrangement links TRBV3-1 to TRBJ2-3; D may be TRBD1 (6 bases). Germline V lookup: CDR1 LGHDT, CDR2 YNNKEL (reference sequence). CDR3 length: 15 residues. Trimming took 5 bases from V and 1 from J, leaving 13 bases between them.

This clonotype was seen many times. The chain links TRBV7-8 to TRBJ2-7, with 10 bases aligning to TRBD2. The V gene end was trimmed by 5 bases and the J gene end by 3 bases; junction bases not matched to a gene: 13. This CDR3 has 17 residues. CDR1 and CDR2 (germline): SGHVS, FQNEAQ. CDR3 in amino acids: CASSHRDLAGGNYEQYV. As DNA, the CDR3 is TGTGCCAGCAGCCATCGGGACTTAGCGGGGGGAAACTACGAGCAGTACGTC.

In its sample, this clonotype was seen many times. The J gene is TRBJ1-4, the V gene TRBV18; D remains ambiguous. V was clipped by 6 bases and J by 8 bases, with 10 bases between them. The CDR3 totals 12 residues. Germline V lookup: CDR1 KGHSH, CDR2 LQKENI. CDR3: CASSRASEKLFF. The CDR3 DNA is TGTGCCAGCTCCCGTGCAAGCGAAAAACTGTTTTTT. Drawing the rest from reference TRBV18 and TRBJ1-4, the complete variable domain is NAGVMQNPRHLVRRRGQEARLRCSPMKGHSHVYWYRQLPEEGLKFMVYLQKENIIDESGMPKERFSAEFPKEGPSILRIQQVVRGDSAAYFCASSRASEKLFFGSGTQLSVL.

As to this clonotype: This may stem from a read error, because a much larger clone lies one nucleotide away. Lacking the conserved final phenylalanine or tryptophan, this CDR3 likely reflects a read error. The CDR3 bases are TGTGCCAGCATCCCGACAGGGGGCAACTATGGCTACACCCTC. Encoded protein: CASIPTGGNYGYTL. This sequence joins TRBV7-2 and TRBJ1-2; 10 bases map to TRBD1. CDR3 length: 14 residues. J was trimmed by 2 bases and V by 7 bases; bases with no gene match: 4. The V gene's germline CDR1 is SGHTA and CDR2 FQGNSA.

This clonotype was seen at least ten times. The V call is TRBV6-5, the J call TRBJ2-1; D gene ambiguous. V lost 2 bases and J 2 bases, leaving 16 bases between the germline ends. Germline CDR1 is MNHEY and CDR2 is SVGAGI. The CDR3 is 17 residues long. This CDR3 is CASSYVRSPGPYNEQFF. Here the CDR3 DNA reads TGTGCCAGCAGTTACGTTCGCTCCCCCGGACCCTACAATGAGCAGTTCTTC.

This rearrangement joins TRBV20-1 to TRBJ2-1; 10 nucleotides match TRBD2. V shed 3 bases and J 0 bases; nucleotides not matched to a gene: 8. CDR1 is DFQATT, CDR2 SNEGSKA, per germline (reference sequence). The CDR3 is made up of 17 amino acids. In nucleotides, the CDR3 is TGCAGTGCTAGTGTCCTAGCGGGGGAGCCCTCCTACAATGAGCAGTTCTTC. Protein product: CSASVLAGEPSYNEQFF.

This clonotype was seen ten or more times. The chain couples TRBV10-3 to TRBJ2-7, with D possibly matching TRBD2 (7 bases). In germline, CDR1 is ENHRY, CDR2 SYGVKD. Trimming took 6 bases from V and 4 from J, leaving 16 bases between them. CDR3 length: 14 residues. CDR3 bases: TGTGCCATCAGAAGAGACGGGGGGCCTTACGAGCAGTACTTC. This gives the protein CAIRRDGGPYEQYF.

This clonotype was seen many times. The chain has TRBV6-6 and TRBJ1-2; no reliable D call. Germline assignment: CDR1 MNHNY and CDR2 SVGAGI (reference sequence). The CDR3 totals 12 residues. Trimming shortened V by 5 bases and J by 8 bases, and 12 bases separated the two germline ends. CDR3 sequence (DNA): TGTGCCAGCAGTCATGAGGACGAGGGCTACACCTTC. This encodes CASSHEDEGYTF.

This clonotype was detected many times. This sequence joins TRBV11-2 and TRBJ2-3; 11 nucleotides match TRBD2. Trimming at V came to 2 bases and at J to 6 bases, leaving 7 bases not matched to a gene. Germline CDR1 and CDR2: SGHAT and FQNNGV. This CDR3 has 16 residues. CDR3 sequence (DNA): TGTGCCAGCAGCTTAAGGTGGACTAGCGGGCGGGATACGCAGTATTTT. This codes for CASSLRWTSGRDTQYF.

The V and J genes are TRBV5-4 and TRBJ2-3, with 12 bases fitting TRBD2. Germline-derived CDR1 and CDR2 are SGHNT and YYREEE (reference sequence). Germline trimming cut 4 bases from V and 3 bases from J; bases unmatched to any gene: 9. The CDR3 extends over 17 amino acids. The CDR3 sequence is CASSPATSGGWTDTQYF. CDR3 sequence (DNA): TGTGCCAGCAGCCCCGCTACTAGCGGGGGGTGGACAGATACGCAGTATTTT.

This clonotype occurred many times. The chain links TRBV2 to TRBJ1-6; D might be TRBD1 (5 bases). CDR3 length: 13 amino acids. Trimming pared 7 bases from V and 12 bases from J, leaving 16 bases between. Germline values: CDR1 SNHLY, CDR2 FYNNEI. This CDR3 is CASNPQGEEPLHF. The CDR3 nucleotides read TGTGCCAGCAATCCTCAGGGAGAAGAACCCCTCCACTTT. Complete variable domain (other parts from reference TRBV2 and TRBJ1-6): EPEVTQTPSHQVTQMGQEVILRCVPISNHLYFYWYRQILGQKVEFLVSFYNNEISEKSEIFDDQFSVERPDGSNFTLKIRSTKLEDSAMYFCASNPQGEEPLHFGNGTRLTVT.

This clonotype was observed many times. The CDR3 region is CSVERRSVASGGVTDTQYF. The CDR3 DNA reads TGCAGCGTTGAACGCAGATCGGTTGCTAGCGGGGGAGTCACAGATACGCAGTATTTT. This rearrangement joins TRBV29-1 to TRBJ2-3; TRBD2 aligns across 10 bases. Germline V CDR1 and CDR2: SQVTM, ANQGSEA. Losses at the gene ends were 2 bases for V and 2 bases for J; bases not matched to a gene: 16. The CDR3 is 19 residues long.

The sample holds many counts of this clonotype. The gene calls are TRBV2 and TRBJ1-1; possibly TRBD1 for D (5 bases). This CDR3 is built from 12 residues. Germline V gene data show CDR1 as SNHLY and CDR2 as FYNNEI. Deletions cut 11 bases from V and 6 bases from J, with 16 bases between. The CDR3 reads CASSREIAEAFF. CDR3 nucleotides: TGTGCCTCCAGCAGGGAGATCGCTGAAGCTTTCTTT.

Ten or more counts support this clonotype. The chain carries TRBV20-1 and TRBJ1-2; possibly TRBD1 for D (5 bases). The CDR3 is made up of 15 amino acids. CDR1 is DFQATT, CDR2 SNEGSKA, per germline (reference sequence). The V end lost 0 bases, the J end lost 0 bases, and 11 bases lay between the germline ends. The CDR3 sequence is CSAREGGTANYGYTF. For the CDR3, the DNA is TGCAGTGCTAGAGAGGGGGGGACGGCTAACTATGGCTACACCTTC.

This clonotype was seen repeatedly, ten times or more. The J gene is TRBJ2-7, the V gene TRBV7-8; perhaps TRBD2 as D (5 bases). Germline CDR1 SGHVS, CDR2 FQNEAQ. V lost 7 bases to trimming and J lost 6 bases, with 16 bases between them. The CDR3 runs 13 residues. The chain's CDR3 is CASNFDTEGEQYF. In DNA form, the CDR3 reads TGTGCCAGCAACTTCGACACCGAGGGCGAGCAGTACTTC. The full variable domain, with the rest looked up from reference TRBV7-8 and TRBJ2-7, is GAGVSQSPRYKVAKRGQDVALRCDPISGHVSLFWYQQALGQGPEFLTYFQNEAQLDKSGLPSDRFFAERPEGSVSTLKIQRTQQEDSAVYLCASNFDTEGEQYFGPGTRLTVT.

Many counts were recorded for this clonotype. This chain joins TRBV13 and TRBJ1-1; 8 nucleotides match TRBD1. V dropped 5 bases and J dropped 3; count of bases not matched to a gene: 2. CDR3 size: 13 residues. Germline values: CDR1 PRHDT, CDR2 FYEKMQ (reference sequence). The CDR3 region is CASSLDRDTEAFF. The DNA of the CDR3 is TGTGCCAGCAGCCTGGACAGGGACACTGAAGCTTTCTTT.

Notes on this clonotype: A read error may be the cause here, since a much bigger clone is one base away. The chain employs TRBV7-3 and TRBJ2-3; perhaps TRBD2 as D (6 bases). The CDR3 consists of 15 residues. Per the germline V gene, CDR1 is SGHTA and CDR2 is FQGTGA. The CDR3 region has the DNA TGTGCCAGCAGCCGAATCGGGGGAGACACAGATACGAAGTATTTT. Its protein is CASSRIGGDTDTKYF. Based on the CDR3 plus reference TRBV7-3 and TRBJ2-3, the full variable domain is GAGVSQTPSNKVTEKGKYVELRCDPISGHTALYWYRQSLGQGPEFLIYFQGTGAADDSGLPNDRFFAVRPEGSVSTLKIQRTERGDSAVYLCASSRIGGDTDTKYFGPGTRLTVL.

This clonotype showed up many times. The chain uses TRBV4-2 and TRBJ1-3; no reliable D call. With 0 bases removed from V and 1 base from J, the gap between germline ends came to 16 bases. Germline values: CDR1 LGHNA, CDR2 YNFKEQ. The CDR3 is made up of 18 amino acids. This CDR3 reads CASSQEGGMGLSGNTIYF. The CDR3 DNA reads TGTGCCAGCAGCCAAGAGGGAGGGATGGGTCTTTCTGGAAACACCATATATTTT.

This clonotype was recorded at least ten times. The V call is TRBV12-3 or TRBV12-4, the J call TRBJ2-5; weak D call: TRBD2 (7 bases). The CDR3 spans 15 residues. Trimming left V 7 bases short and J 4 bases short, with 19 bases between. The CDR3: CASTMGGASGETQYF. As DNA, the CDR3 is TGTGCCAGCACCATGGGGGGGGCTAGCGGAGAGACCCAGTACTTC.